This passage covers 7 T cell receptor beta chains from one sample sequenced in a study of identifying expanded T cells in peripheral blood. Some clones are missing from TCRdb's copy, which holds only in-frame ones; the method was immunoSEQ multiplex PCR. This table has tens of thousands of clones, roughly 86% appearing once. Source material: blood. All receptors come from a person aged 18 to 75 in good health.

This rearrangement joins TRBV6-1 to TRBJ2-3; D remains ambiguous. The CDR3 runs 13 residues. V was pared by 5 bases and J by 1 base, with 7 bases between. CDR1 is MNHNS and CDR2 is SASEGT in the germline V gene. CDR3 loop: CASSKWGTDTQYF. Here the CDR3 DNA reads TGTGCCAGCAGTAAGTGGGGCACAGATACGCAGTATTTT.

CDR3 loop: CASSGGVWDNSPLHF. The CDR3 coding sequence is TGTGCCAGCAGCGGAGGGGTCTGGGATAATTCACCCCTCCACTTT. V gene TRBV9 combines with J gene TRBJ1-6; a weak D match, TRBD1 (5 bases). V shed 3 bases and J shed 5 bases, with 12 bases lying between them. CDR1 and CDR2 from the germline V gene are SGDLS and YYNGEE. The CDR3 contains 15 residues.

The rearrangement uses TRBV21-1 and TRBJ2-5; TRBD2 is the table's D call and was not checked against the DNA. TRBV21-1 is tagged as a pseudogene. CDR3 length equals 20 residues. The CDR3 here is CASSTPIASLPSGVSETQYF. CDR3 sequence (DNA): TGTGCCAGCAGCACACCAATAGCATCATTACCTAGCGGGGTATCGGAGACCCAGTACTTC.

The chain is built from TRBV27 and TRBJ1-2, with 10 bases identical to TRBD1. The length of the CDR3 is 15 residues. The trim removed 4 bases at V and 4 bases at J, leaving 6 bases unmatched. Germline values: CDR1 MNHEY, CDR2 SMNVEV (reference sequence). The CDR3 sequence is CASSSSGTGVYGYTF. The CDR3 DNA is TGTGCCAGCAGTTCCTCCGGGACAGGGGTCTATGGCTACACCTTC.

This clone was recorded only once. The chain joins TRBV5-4 to TRBJ2-5; TRBD2 matches 7 bases. V gave up 4 bases and J gave up 0 bases; unmatched junction bases: 3. CDR1 is SGHNT and CDR2 is YYREEE in the germline V gene (reference sequence). The CDR3 length is 14 residues. DNA of the CDR3: TGTGCCAGCAGCCCTACTAGCGACCAAGAGACCCAGTACTTC. It is translated as CASSPTSDQETQYF.

This clone was observed once. The chain links TRBV6-1 to TRBJ2-7; 7 bases are shared with TRBD1. The CDR3 runs 13 residues. The ends lost 5 bases at V and 7 bases at J; junction bases unmatched: 8. Germline CDR1 and CDR2: MNHNS and SASEGT. This chain's CDR3 is CASSTAGGDEQYF. Here the CDR3 DNA reads TGTGCCAGCAGTACTGCAGGGGGTGATGAGCAGTACTTC.

The chain carries TRBV19 and TRBJ2-7; D is unclear. The CDR3 totals 13 residues. Germline V gives CDR1 LNHDA, CDR2 SQIVND (reference sequence). Trimming shortened V by 1 base and J by 6 bases, and 10 bases separated the two germline ends. The CDR3: CASSIGTRGEQYF. CDR3 DNA sequence: TGTGCCAGTAGTATAGGTACCCGCGGCGAGCAGTACTTC.